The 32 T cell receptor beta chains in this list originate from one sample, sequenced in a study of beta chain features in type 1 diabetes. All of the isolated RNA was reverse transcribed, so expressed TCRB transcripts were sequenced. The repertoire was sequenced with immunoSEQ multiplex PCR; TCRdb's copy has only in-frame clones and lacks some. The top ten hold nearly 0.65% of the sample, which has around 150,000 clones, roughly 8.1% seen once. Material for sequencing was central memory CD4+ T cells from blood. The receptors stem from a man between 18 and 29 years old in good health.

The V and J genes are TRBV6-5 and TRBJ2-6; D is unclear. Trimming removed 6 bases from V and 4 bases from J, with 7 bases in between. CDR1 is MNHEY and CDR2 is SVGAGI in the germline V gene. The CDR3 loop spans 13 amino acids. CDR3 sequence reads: CASRNAGANVLTF. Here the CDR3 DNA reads TGTGCCAGCAGAAATGCGGGGGCCAACGTCCTGACTTTC.

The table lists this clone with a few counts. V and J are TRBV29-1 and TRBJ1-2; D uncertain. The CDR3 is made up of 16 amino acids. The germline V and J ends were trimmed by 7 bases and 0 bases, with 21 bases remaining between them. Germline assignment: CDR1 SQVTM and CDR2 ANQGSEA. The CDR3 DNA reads TGCAGCGCCGCCGCGGAGGCCTCCGGGCCTAACTATGGCTACACCTTC. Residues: CSAAAEASGPNYGYTF.

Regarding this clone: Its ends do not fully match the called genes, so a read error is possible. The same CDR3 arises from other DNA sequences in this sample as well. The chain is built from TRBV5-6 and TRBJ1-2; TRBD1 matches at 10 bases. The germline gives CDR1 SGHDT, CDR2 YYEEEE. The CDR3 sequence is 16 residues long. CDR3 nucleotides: TGTGCCAGCAGCCCAGGGACAGGGGATGAGCTTGATGGCTATACCTTC. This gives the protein CASSPGTGDELDGYTF.

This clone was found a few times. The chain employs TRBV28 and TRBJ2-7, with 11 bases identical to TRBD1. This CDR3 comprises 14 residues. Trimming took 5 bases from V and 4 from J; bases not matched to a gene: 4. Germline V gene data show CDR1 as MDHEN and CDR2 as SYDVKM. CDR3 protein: CASSPGTGGYEQYF. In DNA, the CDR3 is TGTGCCAGCAGTCCCGGGACAGGGGGATACGAGCAGTACTTC.

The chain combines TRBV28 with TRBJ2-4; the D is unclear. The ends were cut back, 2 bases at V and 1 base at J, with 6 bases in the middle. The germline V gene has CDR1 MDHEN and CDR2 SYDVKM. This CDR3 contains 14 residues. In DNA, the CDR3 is TGTGCCAGCAGTTTAGTACGGGCCAAAAACATTCAGTACTTC. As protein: CASSLVRAKNIQYF.

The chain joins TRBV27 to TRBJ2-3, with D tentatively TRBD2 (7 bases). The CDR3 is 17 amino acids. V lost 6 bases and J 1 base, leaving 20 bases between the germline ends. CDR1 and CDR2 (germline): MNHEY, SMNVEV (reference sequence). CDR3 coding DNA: TGTGCCAGCAGGTCCGCGGGGGCATTCTCGGGCACAGATACGCAGTATTTT. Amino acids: CASRSAGAFSGTDTQYF.

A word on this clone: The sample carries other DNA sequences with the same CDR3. The chain's CDR3 is CSARDGREQFF. The CDR3 DNA reads as TGCAGTGCTAGAGATGGCAGGGAACAGTTCTTC. This rearrangement joins TRBV20-1 to TRBJ2-1; weak D call: TRBD1 (5 bases). This CDR3 contains 11 residues. Germline loops: CDR1 DFQATT, CDR2 SNEGSKA (reference sequence). V lost 0 bases to trimming and J lost 13 bases, with 10 bases between them.

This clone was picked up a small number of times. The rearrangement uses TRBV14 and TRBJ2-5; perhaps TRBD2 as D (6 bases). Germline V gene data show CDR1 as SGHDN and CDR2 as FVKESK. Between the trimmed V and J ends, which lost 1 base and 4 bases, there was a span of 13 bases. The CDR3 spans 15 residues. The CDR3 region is CASSQVWGGRETQYF. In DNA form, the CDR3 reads TGTGCCAGCAGCCAAGTATGGGGAGGTCGAGAGACCCAGTACTTC.

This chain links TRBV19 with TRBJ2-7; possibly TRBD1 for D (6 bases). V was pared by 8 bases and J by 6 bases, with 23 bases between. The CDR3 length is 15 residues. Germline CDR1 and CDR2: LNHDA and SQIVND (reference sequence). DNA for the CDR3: TGTGCCAGTTCGAACCGGGACATCCCGGGCCTCGAGCAGTACTTC. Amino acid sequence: CASSNRDIPGLEQYF.

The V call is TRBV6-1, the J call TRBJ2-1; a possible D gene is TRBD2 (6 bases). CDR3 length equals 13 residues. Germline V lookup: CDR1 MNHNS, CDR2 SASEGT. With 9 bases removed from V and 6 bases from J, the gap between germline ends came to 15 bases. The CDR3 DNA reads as TGTGCCAGGGGGGACTCAGGCAGCAATGAGCAGTTCTTC. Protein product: CARGDSGSNEQFF.

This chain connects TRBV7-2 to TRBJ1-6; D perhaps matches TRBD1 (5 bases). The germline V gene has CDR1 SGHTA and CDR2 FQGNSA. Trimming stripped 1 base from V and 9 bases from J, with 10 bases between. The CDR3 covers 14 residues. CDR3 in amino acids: CASSLDGAGSPLHF. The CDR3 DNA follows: TGTGCCAGCAGCTTAGATGGGGCTGGTTCACCCCTCCACTTT.

The CDR3: CASSLSRGNTIYF. CDR3 DNA: TGTGCCAGCAGTTTATCGAGGGGAAACACCATATATTTT. This chain joins TRBV28 and TRBJ1-3; D call uncertain. Germline assignment: CDR1 MDHEN and CDR2 SYDVKM. The V end lost 1 base, the J end lost 4 bases, and 5 bases lay between the germline ends. This CDR3 has 13 residues. The variable domain in full, completed from reference TRBV28 and TRBJ1-3, reads DVKVTQSSRYLVKRTGEKVFLECVQDMDHENMFWYRQDPGLGLRLIYFSYDVKMKEKGDIPEGYSVSREKKERFSLILESASTNQTSMYLCASSLSRGNTIYFGEGSWLTVV.

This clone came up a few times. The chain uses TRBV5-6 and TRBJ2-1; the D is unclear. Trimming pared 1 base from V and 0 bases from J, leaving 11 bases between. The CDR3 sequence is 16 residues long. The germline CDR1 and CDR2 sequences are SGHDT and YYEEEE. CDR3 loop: CASSLFGGTSYNEQFF. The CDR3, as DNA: TGTGCCAGCAGCTTGTTTGGCGGAACCTCCTACAATGAGCAGTTCTTC. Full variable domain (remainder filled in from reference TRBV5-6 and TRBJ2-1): DAGVTQSPTHLIKTRGQQVTLRCSPKSGHDTVSWYQQALGQGPQFIFQYYEEEERQRGNFPDRFSGHQFPNYSSELNVNALLLGDSALYLCASSLFGGTSYNEQFFGPGTRLTVL.

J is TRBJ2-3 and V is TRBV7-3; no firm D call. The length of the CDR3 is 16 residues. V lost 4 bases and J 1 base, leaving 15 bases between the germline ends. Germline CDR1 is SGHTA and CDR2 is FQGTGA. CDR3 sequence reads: CASSSRRGYRTDTQYF. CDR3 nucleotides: TGTGCCAGCAGCTCACGAAGAGGCTACCGCACAGATACGCAGTATTTT.

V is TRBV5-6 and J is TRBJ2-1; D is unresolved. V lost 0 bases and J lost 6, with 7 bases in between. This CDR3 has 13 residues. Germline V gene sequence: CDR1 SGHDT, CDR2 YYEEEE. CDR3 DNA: TGTGCCAGCAGCTTGGTTAGTGGCAATGAGCAGTTCTTC. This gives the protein CASSLVSGNEQFF.

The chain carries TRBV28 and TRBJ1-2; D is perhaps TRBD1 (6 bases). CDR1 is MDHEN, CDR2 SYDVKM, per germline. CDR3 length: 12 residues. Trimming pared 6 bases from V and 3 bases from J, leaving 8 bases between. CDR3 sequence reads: CASRSGDYGYTF. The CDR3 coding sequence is TGTGCCAGCAGATCAGGGGACTATGGCTACACCTTC.

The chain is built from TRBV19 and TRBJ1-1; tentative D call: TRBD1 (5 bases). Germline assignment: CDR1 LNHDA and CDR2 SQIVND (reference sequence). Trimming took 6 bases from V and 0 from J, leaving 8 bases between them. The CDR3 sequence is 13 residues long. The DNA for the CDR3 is TGTGCCAGTAGCGACAGAGTGAACACTGAAGCTTTCTTT. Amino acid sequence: CASSDRVNTEAFF.

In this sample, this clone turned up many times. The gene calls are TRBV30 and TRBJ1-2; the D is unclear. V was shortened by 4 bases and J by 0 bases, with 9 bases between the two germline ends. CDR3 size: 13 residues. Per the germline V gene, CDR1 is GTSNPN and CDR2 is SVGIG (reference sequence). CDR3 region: CAWNPTANYGYTF. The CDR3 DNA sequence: TGTGCCTGGAACCCAACAGCTAACTATGGCTACACCTTC.

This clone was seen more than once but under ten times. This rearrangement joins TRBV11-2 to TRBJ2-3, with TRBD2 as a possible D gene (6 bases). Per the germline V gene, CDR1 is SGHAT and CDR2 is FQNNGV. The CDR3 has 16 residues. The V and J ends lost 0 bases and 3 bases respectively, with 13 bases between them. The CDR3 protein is CASSLDRGGDTDTQYF. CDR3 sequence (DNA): TGTGCCAGCAGCTTAGATCGAGGCGGGGATACAGATACGCAGTATTTT.

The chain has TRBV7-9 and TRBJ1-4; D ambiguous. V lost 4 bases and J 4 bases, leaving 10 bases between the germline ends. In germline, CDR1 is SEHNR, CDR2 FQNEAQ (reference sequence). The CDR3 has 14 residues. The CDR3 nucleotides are TGTGCCAGCAGCTCGACAACCTATAATGAAAAACTGTTTTTT. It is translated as CASSSTTYNEKLFF.

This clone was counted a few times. The CDR3 protein is CASSPPRGGPGTDTQYF. The CDR3, as DNA: TGTGCCAGCAGCCCCCCCCGGGGGGGCCCTGGCACAGATACGCAGTATTTT. This chain joins TRBV7-9 and TRBJ2-3; 8 nucleotides match TRBD2. With V trimmed by 5 bases and J by 1 base, 11 bases remained unmatched. Germline assignment: CDR1 SEHNR and CDR2 FQNEAQ (reference sequence). The CDR3 consists of 17 residues.

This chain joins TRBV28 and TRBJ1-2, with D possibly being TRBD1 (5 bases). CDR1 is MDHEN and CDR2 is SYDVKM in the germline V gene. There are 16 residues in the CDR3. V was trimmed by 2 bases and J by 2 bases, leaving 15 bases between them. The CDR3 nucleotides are TGTGCCAGCAGTTTACCCCGTGCGGAGGGGAACTATGGCTACACCTTC. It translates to CASSLPRAEGNYGYTF.

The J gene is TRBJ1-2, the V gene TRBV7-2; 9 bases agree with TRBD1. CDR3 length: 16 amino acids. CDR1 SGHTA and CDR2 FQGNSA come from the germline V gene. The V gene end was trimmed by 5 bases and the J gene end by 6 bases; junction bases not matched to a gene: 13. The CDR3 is CASSHAPGQGINGYTF. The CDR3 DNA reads TGTGCCAGCAGCCATGCACCGGGACAGGGAATTAATGGCTACACCTTC.

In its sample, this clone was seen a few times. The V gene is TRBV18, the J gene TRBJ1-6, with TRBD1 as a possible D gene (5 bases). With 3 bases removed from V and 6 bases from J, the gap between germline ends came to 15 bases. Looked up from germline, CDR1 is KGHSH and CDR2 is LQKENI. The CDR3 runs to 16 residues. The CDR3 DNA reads TGTGCCAGCTCACCGCGGGACGACCGGGGTAATTCACCCCTCCACTTT. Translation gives CASSPRDDRGNSPLHF.

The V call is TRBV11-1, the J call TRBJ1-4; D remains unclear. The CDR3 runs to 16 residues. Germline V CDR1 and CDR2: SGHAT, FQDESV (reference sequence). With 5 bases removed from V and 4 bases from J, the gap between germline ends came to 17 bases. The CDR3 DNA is TGTGCCAGCAGCCAGCAGCTTAGCGCGAGTAATGAAAAACTGTTTTTT. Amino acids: CASSQQLSASNEKLFF. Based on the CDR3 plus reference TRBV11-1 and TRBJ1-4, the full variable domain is EAEVAQSPRYKITEKSQAVAFWCDPISGHATLYWYRQILGQGPELLVQFQDESVVDDSQLPKDRFSAERLKGVDSTLKIQPAELGDSAMYLCASSQQLSASNEKLFFGSGTQLSVL.

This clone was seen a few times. CDR3 in DNA: TGTGCCTGGAGTGTAGCAATGGGGGGGCTGGGAGGCTACACCTTC. Translated: CAWSVAMGGLGGYTF. The chain combines TRBV30 with TRBJ1-2, with D perhaps TRBD1 (6 bases). CDR1 is GTSNPN, CDR2 SVGIG, per germline (reference sequence). CDR3 length equals 15 residues. Trimming pared 0 bases from V and 8 bases from J, leaving 19 bases between. Based on the CDR3 plus reference TRBV30 and TRBJ1-2, the full variable domain is SQTIHQWPATLVQPVGSPLSLECTVEGTSNPNLYWYRQAAGRGLQLLFYSVGIGQISSEVPQNLSASRPQDRQFILSSKKLLLSDSGFYLCAWSVAMGGLGGYTFGSGTRLTVV.

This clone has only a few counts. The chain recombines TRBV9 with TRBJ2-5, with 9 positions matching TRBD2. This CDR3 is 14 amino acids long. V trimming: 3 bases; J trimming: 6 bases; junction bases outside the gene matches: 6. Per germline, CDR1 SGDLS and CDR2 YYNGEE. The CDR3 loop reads CASSAAGGWKTQYF. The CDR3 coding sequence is TGTGCCAGCAGCGCCGCGGGAGGGTGGAAGACCCAGTACTTC.

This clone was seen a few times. CDR3 sequence reads: CSVVGQGTTNEKLFF. Written as DNA, the CDR3 is TGCAGCGTTGTAGGCCAGGGAACTACTAATGAAAAACTGTTTTTT. The chain recombines TRBV29-1 with TRBJ1-4; D might be TRBD1 (5 bases). The V gene lost 4 bases and the J gene lost 2 bases, with 14 bases spanning the gap. The CDR3 length is 15 residues. CDR1 and CDR2 from the germline V gene are SQVTM and ANQGSEA.

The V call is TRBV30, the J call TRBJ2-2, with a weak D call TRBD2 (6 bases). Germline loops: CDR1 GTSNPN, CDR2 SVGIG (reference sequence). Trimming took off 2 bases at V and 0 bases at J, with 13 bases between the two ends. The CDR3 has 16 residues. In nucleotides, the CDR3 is TGTGCCTGGAGTTTGTACGGCGGGGCGAACACCGGGGAGCTGTTTTTT. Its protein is CAWSLYGGANTGELFF.

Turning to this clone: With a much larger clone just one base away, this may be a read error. CDR3 coding DNA: TGTGCCAGCAGCCCGGGGGATACGCAGTATTTT. Translated: CASSPGDTQYF. The V gene is TRBV4-2, the J gene TRBJ2-3, with D perhaps matching TRBD2 (5 bases). The ends were cut back, 4 bases at V and 6 bases at J, with 5 bases in the middle. CDR3 length: 11 amino acids. The germline gives CDR1 LGHNA, CDR2 YNFKEQ.

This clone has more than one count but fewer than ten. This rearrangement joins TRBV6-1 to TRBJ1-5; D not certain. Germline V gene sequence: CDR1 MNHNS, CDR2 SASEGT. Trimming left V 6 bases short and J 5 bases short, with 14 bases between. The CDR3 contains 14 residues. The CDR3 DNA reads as TGTGCCAGCAGACTTACAGCCGGTGATCAGCCCCAGCATTTT. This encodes CASRLTAGDQPQHF.

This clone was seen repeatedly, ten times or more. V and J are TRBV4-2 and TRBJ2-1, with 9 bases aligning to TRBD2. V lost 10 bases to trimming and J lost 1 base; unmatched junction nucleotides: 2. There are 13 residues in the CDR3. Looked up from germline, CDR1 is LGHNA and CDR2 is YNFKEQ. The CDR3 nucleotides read TGTGCCATAAGCGGGGGGTCCTACAATGAGCAGTTCTTC. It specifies CAISGGSYNEQFF.